The 25 T cell receptor beta chains below come from one sample, sequenced in a study of cytomegalovirus exposure and HLA in healthy donors. Repertoires were generated with immunoSEQ multiplex PCR, while TCRdb's copy carries only in-frame clones and drops some. This table holds more than 110,000 clones, 80% to 90% found once. Sequencing was carried out using PBMCs. These receptors all come from a young man in good health and CMV-seronegative.

This clone turned up a few times. The chain joins TRBV6-1 to TRBJ2-7, with 7 bases that match TRBD2. Germline V gene data show CDR1 as MNHNS and CDR2 as SASEGT. The V and J ends lost 4 bases and 0 bases, in that order; junction bases with no gene match: 3. This CDR3 comprises 14 residues. CDR3 bases: TGTGCCAGCAGTGTCACTAGCGCCTCCTACGAGCAGTACTTC. Protein product: CASSVTSASYEQYF.

The V call is TRBV19, the J call TRBJ1-5; the D is unclear. Germline V gene data show CDR1 as LNHDA and CDR2 as SQIVND (reference sequence). V gave up 2 bases and J gave up 5 bases, with 7 bases separating them. The CDR3 loop spans 13 amino acids. CDR3 sequence reads: CASSIMLDQPQHF. In nucleotides, the CDR3 is TGTGCCAGTAGTATAATGTTAGATCAGCCCCAGCATTTT. Drawing the rest from reference TRBV19 and TRBJ1-5, the complete variable domain is DGGITQSPKYLFRKEGQNVTLSCEQNLNHDAMYWYRQDPGQGLRLIYYSQIVNDFQKGDIAEGYSVSREKKESFPLTVTSAQKNPTAFYLCASSIMLDQPQHFGDGTRLSIL.

The V gene is TRBV30, the J gene TRBJ2-7; tentatively, D is TRBD2 (5 bases). Between the trimmed V and J ends, which lost 0 bases and 4 bases, there was a span of 19 bases. The germline gives CDR1 GTSNPN, CDR2 SVGIG (reference sequence). The CDR3 is 16 residues long. The DNA of the CDR3 is TGTGCCTGGAGTGTACAGCGAGGAGCGGCTTCATACGAGCAGTACTTC. It translates to CAWSVQRGAASYEQYF.

The V gene is TRBV6-5, the J gene TRBJ2-3; D gene ambiguous. This CDR3 contains 12 residues. The germline CDR1 and CDR2 sequences are MNHEY and SVGAGI. Trimming stripped 5 bases from V and 0 bases from J, with 3 bases between. In DNA, the CDR3 is TGTGCCAGCAGTCCAAGCACAGATACGCAGTATTTT. Encoded protein: CASSPSTDTQYF.

This chain links TRBV4-1 with TRBJ2-5, with D maybe TRBD2 (7 bases). The V gene lost 4 bases and the J gene lost 3 bases, with 18 bases spanning the gap. CDR1 MGHRA and CDR2 YSYEKL come from the germline V gene. The CDR3 length is 16 residues. CDR3 amino acids: CASSPGLGGGEETQYF. The CDR3 DNA follows: TGCGCCAGCAGCCCCGGACTAGGGGGTGGAGAAGAGACCCAGTACTTC.

CDR3 residues: CATSTRRTSGSTYEQYF. Here the CDR3 DNA reads TGTGCCACCAGCACTAGAAGGACTAGCGGAAGTACCTACGAGCAGTACTTC. The V and J genes are TRBV15 and TRBJ2-7; 10 bases agree with TRBD2. In germline, CDR1 is LNHNV, CDR2 YYDKDF (reference sequence). The CDR3 sequence is 17 residues long. V lost 4 bases and J lost 2; bases outside the gene matches: 11.

The genes are TRBV7-2 and TRBJ2-5; perhaps TRBD2 as D (5 bases). The V and J ends lost 2 bases and 5 bases respectively, with 12 bases between them. The CDR3 runs 14 residues. In germline, CDR1 is SGHTA, CDR2 FQGNSA. CDR3 bases: TGTGCCAGCAGCTTAATGGGAGATGGGGAGACCCAGTACTTC. It translates to CASSLMGDGETQYF.

The chain uses TRBV5-1 and TRBJ1-2, with D possibly matching TRBD1 (5 bases). Germline V lookup: CDR1 SGHRS, CDR2 YFSETQ. The germline V and J ends were trimmed by 5 bases and 1 base, with 9 bases remaining between them. The CDR3 loop spans 13 amino acids. The CDR3 DNA reads TGCGCCAGCAGTAATCAGGGTAACTATGGCTACACCTTC. Residues: CASSNQGNYGYTF.

The rearrangement uses TRBV10-1 and TRBJ1-1; D unclear. V was shortened by 9 bases and J by 0 bases, with 14 bases between the two germline ends. Germline V gene data show CDR1 as WNHNN and CDR2 as SYGVQD (reference sequence). The CDR3 sequence is 14 residues long. CDR3: CARPTKTMNTEAFF. CDR3 nucleotide sequence: TGCGCCAGACCTACCAAAACGATGAACACTGAAGCTTTCTTT.

The chain has TRBV6-1 and TRBJ2-5; D not resolved. The CDR3 has 13 residues. V lost 1 base and J 5 bases, leaving 8 bases between the germline ends. CDR1 is MNHNS and CDR2 is SASEGT in the germline V gene. CDR3 region: CASSEGPRETQYF. CDR3 sequence (DNA): TGTGCCAGCAGTGAAGGCCCCAGGGAGACCCAGTACTTC.

The CDR3 loop reads CASSDVPVANTGELFF. The CDR3 DNA reads TGTGCCAGCAGTGATGTACCGGTGGCGAACACCGGGGAGCTGTTTTTT. J is TRBJ2-2 and V is TRBV2; D is uncertain. V was cut by 3 bases and J by 0 bases, with 11 bases left in between. The germline V gene has CDR1 SNHLY and CDR2 FYNNEI. The CDR3 has 16 residues.

The chain carries TRBV2 and TRBJ2-1; TRBD2 aligns across 9 bases. The CDR3 sequence is 15 residues long. V gave up 4 bases and J gave up 4 bases; unmatched junction bases: 5. Germline V gene lookup returns CDR1 SNHLY and CDR2 FYNNEI. In DNA form, the CDR3 reads TGTGCCAGCAGTGTAAGACTAGCGGCTTACAATGAGCAGTTCTTC. It encodes CASSVRLAAYNEQFF.

V and J are TRBV6-5 and TRBJ2-1, with 9 nucleotides matching TRBD2. Germline V gene lookup returns CDR1 MNHEY and CDR2 SVGAGI. The trim removed 5 bases at V and 9 bases at J, leaving 11 bases unmatched. The CDR3 consists of 15 residues. The CDR3 nucleotides are TGTGCCAGCAGTATAGCGGGAGAAGGGACCAGTGAGCAGTTCTTC. It is translated as CASSIAGEGTSEQFF.

The chain links TRBV9 to TRBJ1-1; 9 nucleotides agree with TRBD1. Germline V gene lookup returns CDR1 SGDLS and CDR2 YYNGEE. This CDR3 region has 15 residues. V lost 3 bases and J lost 5; bases outside the gene matches: 8. CDR3 nucleotides: TGTGCCAGCAGCGCGTCCGGGACAGGGCGGACTGAAGCTTTCTTT. Translation gives CASSASGTGRTEAFF. The whole variable domain, filled in from reference TRBV9 and TRBJ1-1, reads DSGVTQTPKHLITATGQRVTLRCSPRSGDLSVYWYQQSLDQGLQFLIQYYNGEERAKGNILERFSAQQFPDLHSELNLSSLELGDSALYFCASSASGTGRTEAFFGQGTRLTVV.

This chain links TRBV29-1 with TRBJ2-1; 9 nucleotides align to TRBD1. V shed 7 bases, J shed 7 bases, and the junction held 11 bases outside the gene matches. The CDR3 runs to 14 residues. Germline loops: CDR1 SQVTM, CDR2 ANQGSEA. In DNA form, the CDR3 reads TGCAGCGCGCGGGGACAGGGTGGGGCAAATGAGCAGTTCTTC. This encodes CSARGQGGANEQFF.

The chain carries TRBV9 and TRBJ1-4; 12 nucleotides line up with TRBD1. The junction had 7 bases not matched to a gene; V was cut back by 6 bases and J by 4 bases. This CDR3 comprises 16 residues. Germline loops: CDR1 SGDLS, CDR2 YYNGEE. The CDR3 sequence: CASTTGTGGFNEKLFF. The CDR3 DNA follows: TGTGCCAGCACGACCGGGACAGGGGGCTTTAATGAAAAACTGTTTTTT.

J is TRBJ2-2 and V is TRBV7-9; D gene ambiguous. The CDR3 covers 16 residues. The V end lost 3 bases, the J end lost 0 bases, and 11 bases lay between the germline ends. The germline V gene has CDR1 SEHNR and CDR2 FQNEAQ (reference sequence). CDR3 residues: CASSFNVLANTGELFF. The CDR3 DNA follows: TGTGCCAGCAGCTTTAATGTTCTCGCGAACACCGGGGAGCTGTTTTTT.

This chain uses TRBV27 with TRBJ1-1, with D tentatively TRBD1 (5 bases). Germline V gene data show CDR1 as MNHEY and CDR2 as SMNVEV (reference sequence). The CDR3 is 16 amino acids. The ends were cut back, 2 bases at V and 0 bases at J, with 13 bases in the middle. The CDR3 loop is CASSLQGENMNTEAFF. The CDR3 DNA follows: TGTGCCAGCAGTTTACAGGGTGAGAACATGAACACTGAAGCTTTCTTT.

This chain connects TRBV6-5 to TRBJ2-1, with 8 bases matching TRBD2. The CDR3 totals 16 residues. With V trimmed by 0 bases and J by 3 bases, 4 bases remained unmatched. CDR1 and CDR2 (germline): MNHEY, SVGAGI. The chain's CDR3 is CASSYSSSGDYNEQFF. CDR3 DNA sequence: TGTGCCAGCAGTTACTCGAGTAGCGGGGACTACAATGAGCAGTTCTTC.

The chain employs TRBV30 and TRBJ2-1; 9 positions match TRBD2. V was pared by 2 bases and J by 3 bases, with 11 bases of the junction left unmatched. Germline V gene lookup returns CDR1 GTSNPN and CDR2 SVGIG (reference sequence). The CDR3 has 17 amino acids. The CDR3 spells CAWSPGLLSGSYNEQFF. CDR3 DNA sequence: TGTGCCTGGAGTCCCGGTCTCCTTAGCGGGAGCTACAATGAGCAGTTCTTC.

The V call is TRBV27, the J call TRBJ1-4; perhaps TRBD1 as D (6 bases). Trimming took 6 bases from V and 2 from J, leaving 10 bases between them. Germline CDR1 is MNHEY and CDR2 is SMNVEV (reference sequence). The CDR3 has 14 amino acids. CDR3 coding DNA: TGTGCCAGCAGGGGACATCGCACTAATGAAAAACTGTTTTTT. As protein: CASRGHRTNEKLFF.

This chain links TRBV2 with TRBJ2-1; 7 bases match TRBD1. Per the germline V gene, CDR1 is SNHLY and CDR2 is FYNNEI. Unmatched junction bases numbered 5, after V lost 6 bases and J lost 9 bases. The CDR3 length is 12 residues. CDR3 sequence: CASRTGAGEQFF. The CDR3 DNA follows: TGTGCCAGCAGAACAGGGGCCGGTGAGCAGTTCTTC. Based on the CDR3 plus reference TRBV2 and TRBJ2-1, the full variable domain is EPEVTQTPSHQVTQMGQEVILRCVPISNHLYFYWYRQILGQKVEFLVSFYNNEISEKSEIFDDQFSVERPDGSNFTLKIRSTKLEDSAMYFCASRTGAGEQFFGPGTRLTVL.

The V call is TRBV18, the J call TRBJ1-5; D is unclear. CDR3 length equals 15 residues. V was trimmed by 3 bases and J by 1 base, leaving 10 bases between them. CDR1 is KGHSH, CDR2 LQKENI, per germline. In DNA form, the CDR3 reads TGTGCCAGCTCACCGGCAGGTAGGAGCAATCAGCCCCAGCATTTT. Translation: CASSPAGRSNQPQHF.

This clone was seen only once. The rearrangement uses TRBV25-1 and TRBJ2-2; D perhaps matches TRBD2 (7 bases). Germline CDR1 and CDR2: MGHDK and SYGVNS. The V and J ends lost 6 bases and 3 bases respectively, with 17 bases between them. This CDR3 contains 16 residues. The CDR3 DNA reads as TGTGCCAGCAGACGTAGGGGGGGGGTCGACACCGGGGAGCTGTTTTTT. Amino acids: CASRRRGGVDTGELFF. Drawing the rest from reference TRBV25-1 and TRBJ2-2, the complete variable domain is EADIYQTPRYLVIGTGKKITLECSQTMGHDKMYWYQQDPGMELHLIHYSYGVNSTEKGDLSSESTVSRIRTEHFPLTLESARPSHTSQYLCASRRRGGVDTGELFFGEGSRLTVL.

This chain joins TRBV6-1 and TRBJ1-1; unclear D gene. Germline values: CDR1 MNHNS, CDR2 SASEGT. CDR3 length: 13 amino acids. V shed 6 bases and J shed 0 bases, with 8 bases lying between them. The CDR3 DNA reads TGTGCCAGCAGGCTGTACATGAACACTGAAGCTTTCTTT. Amino acid sequence: CASRLYMNTEAFF.